These 3 T cell receptor beta chains were all obtained from the same sample, sequenced in a study of T cell responses to AZD1222 COVID-19 vaccine. Assay: immunoSEQ multiplex PCR; the TCRdb copy retains only in-frame clones and omits some. The sample has fewer than 200,000 clones; about 91% are singletons. Sequencing was performed on peripheral blood, taken on day 0 of MenACWY control vaccination. The receptors shown here come from an adult in good health.

This sequence joins TRBV7-9 and TRBJ1-5, with a weak D call TRBD1 (5 bases). The V gene lost 5 bases and the J gene lost 3 bases, with 11 bases spanning the gap. CDR3 length: 14 residues. Germline-derived CDR1 and CDR2 are SEHNR and FQNEAQ (reference sequence). CDR3 loop: CASSPLGLNQPQHF. CDR3 nucleotides: TGTGCCAGCAGCCCCTTGGGGCTCAATCAGCCCCAGCATTTT.

The rearrangement uses TRBV5-4 and TRBJ1-1, with D unresolved. Germline CDR1 reads SGHNT; CDR2 reads YYREEE (reference sequence). Between the trimmed V and J ends, which lost 4 bases and 3 bases, there was a span of 10 bases. The CDR3 is made up of 13 amino acids. The CDR3 loop reads CASSRPGDTEAFF. The CDR3 DNA is TGTGCCAGCAGCCGCCCTGGCGACACTGAAGCTTTCTTT.

This sequence joins TRBV19 and TRBJ1-1; 8 bases agree with TRBD1. The J segment lost 11 bases and the V segment lost 4 bases, leaving 15 bases of the junction unmatched. CDR1 LNHDA and CDR2 SQIVND come from the germline V gene (reference sequence). This CDR3 region has 15 residues. The CDR3 region is CASSTQISTGEHAFF. The CDR3 region has the DNA TGTGCCAGTAGTACCCAAATTTCGACAGGGGAGCATGCTTTCTTT.